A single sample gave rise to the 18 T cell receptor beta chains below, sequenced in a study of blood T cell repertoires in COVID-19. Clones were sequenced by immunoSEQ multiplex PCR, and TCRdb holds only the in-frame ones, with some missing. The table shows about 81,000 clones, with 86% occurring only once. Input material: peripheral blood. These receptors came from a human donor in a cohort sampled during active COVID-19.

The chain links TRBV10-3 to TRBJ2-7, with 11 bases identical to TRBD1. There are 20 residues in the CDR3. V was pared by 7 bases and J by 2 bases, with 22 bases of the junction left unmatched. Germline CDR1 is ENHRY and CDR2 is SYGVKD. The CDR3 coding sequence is TGTGCCATCATGGACAGGGGGCCTAGCGGGGAGAGCCGAGGGACCTACGAGCAGTACTTC. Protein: CAIMDRGPSGESRGTYEQYF.

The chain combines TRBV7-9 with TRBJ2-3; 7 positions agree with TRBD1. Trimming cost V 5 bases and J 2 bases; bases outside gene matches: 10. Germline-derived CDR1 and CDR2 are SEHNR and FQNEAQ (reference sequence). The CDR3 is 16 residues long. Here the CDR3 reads CASSPRDRLPTDTQYF. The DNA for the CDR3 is TGTGCCAGCAGCCCCCGGGACAGACTGCCCACAGATACGCAGTATTTT.

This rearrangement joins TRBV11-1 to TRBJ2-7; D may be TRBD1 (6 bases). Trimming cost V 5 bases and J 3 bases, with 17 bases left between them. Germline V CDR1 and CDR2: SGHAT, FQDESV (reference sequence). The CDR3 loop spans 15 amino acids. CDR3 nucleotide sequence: TGTGCCAGCAGCCCGAGGGTGAGGACAGTCTACGAGCAGTACTTC. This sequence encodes CASSPRVRTVYEQYF.

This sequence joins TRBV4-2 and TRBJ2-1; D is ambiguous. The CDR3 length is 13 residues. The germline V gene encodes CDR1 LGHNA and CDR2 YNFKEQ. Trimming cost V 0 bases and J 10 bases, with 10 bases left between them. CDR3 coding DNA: TGTGCCAGCAGCCAAGACCGTTCGAGGGAGCAGTTCTTC. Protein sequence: CASSQDRSREQFF.

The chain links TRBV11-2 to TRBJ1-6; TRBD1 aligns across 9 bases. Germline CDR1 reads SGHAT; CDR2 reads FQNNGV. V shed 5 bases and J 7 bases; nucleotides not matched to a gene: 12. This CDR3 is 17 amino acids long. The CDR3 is CASSRAIPGQGNSPLHF. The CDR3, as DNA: TGTGCCAGCAGCAGAGCCATCCCGGGACAGGGAAATTCACCCCTCCACTTT.

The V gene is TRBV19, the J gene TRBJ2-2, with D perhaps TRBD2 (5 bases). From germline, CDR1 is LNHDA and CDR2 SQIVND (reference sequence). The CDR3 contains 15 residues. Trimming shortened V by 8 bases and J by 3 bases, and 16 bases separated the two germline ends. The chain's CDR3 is CASQRRGLDTGELFF. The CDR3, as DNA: TGTGCCAGTCAGAGACGAGGGTTGGACACCGGGGAGCTGTTTTTT.

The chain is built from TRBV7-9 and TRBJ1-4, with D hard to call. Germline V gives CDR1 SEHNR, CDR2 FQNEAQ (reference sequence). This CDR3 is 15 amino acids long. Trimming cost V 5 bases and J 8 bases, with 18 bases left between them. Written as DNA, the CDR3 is TGTGCCAGCAGCCCCAGAACCTCCGGAGGCGAAAAACTGTTTTTT. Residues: CASSPRTSGGEKLFF.

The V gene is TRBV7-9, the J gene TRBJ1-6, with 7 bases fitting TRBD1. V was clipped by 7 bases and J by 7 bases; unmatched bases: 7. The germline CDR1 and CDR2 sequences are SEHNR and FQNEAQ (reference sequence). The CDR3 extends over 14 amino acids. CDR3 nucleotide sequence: TGTGCCAGCACTATGGGACAGTCAAATTCACCCCTCCACTTT. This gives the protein CASTMGQSNSPLHF.

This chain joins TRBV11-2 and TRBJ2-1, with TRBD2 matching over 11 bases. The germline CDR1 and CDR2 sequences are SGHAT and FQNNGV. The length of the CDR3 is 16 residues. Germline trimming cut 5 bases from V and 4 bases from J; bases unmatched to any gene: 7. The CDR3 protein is CASSARLAGIYNEQFF. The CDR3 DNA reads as TGTGCCAGCAGCGCCAGACTAGCGGGGATTTACAATGAGCAGTTCTTC. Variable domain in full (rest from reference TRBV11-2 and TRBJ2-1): EAGVAQSPRYKIIEKRQSVAFWCNPISGHATLYWYQQILGQGPKLLIQFQNNGVVDDSQLPKDRFSAERLKGVDSTLKIQPAKLEDSAVYLCASSARLAGIYNEQFFGPGTRLTVL.

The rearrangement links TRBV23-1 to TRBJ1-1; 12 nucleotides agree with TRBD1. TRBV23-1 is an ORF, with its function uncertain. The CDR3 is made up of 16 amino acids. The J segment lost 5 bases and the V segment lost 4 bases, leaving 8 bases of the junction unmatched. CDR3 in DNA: TGCGCCAGCAGTCTACCGGGACAGGGGGCTGGGACTGAAGCTTTCTTT. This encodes CASSLPGQGAGTEAFF.

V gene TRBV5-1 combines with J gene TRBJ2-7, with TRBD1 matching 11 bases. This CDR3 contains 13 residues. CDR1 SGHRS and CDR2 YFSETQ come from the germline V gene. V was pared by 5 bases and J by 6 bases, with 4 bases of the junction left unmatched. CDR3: CASSSDRGREQYF. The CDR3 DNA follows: TGCGCCAGCAGTTCGGACAGGGGGCGCGAGCAGTACTTC.

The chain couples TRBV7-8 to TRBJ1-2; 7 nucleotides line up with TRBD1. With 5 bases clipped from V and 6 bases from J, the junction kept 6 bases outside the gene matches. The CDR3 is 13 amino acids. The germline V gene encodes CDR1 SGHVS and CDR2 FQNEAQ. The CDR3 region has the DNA TGTGCCAGCAGCAAAGACAGGGAAAATGGCTACACCTTC. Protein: CASSKDRENGYTF.

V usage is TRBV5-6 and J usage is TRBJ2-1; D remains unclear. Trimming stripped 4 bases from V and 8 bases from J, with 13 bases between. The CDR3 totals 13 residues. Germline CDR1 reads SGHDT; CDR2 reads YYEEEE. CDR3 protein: CASSLTGNHEQFF. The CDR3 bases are TGTGCCAGCAGCCTCACGGGTAACCATGAGCAGTTCTTC.

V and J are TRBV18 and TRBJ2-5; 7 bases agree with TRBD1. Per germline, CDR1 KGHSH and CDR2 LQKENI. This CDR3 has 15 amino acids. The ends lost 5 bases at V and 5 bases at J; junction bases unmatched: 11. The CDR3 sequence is CASSLGTEYRETQYF. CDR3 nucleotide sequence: TGTGCCAGCTCATTAGGGACAGAGTATCGGGAGACCCAGTACTTC.

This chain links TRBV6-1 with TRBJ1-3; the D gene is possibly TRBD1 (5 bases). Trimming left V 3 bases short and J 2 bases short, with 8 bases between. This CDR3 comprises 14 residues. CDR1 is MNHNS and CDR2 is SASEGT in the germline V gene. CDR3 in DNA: TGTGCCAGCAGTGACCCAGGGACTGGAAACACCATATATTTT. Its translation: CASSDPGTGNTIYF.

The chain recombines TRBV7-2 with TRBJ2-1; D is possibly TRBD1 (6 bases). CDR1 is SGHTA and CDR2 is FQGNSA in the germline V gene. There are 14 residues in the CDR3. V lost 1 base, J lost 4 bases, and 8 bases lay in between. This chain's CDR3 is CASSLGTEYNEQFF. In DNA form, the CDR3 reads TGTGCCAGCAGCTTAGGGACAGAGTACAATGAGCAGTTCTTC.

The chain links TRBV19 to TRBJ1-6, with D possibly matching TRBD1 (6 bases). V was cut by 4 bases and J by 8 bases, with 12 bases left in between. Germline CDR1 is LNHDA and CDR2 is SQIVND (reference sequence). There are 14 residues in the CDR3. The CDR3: CASSNGTPYSPLHF. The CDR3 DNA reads TGTGCCAGTAGTAACGGGACACCCTATTCACCCCTCCACTTT.

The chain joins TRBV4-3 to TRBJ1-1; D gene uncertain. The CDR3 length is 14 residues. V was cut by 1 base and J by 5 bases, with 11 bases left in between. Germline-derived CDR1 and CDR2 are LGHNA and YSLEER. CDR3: CASSQGTAGTEAFF. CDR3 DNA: TGCGCCAGCAGCCAAGGGACGGCGGGAACTGAAGCTTTCTTT.